The clone carrying this TCR beta chain occurred a few times. Its antigen is currently unknown. These data belong to a study of T-cell reconstitution after alpha-beta-depleted transplantation in children. Overall study results and limits: Recipient T cells and thymic progenitors that survived gave rise to the high TCRbeta diversity observed at day 60 in some patients. About two months after transplant, alpha-beta T cells reportedly came from several hundred expanded graft clones.

Using unique molecular identifiers, the investigators prepared the TCRbeta library. A single record per CDR3 protein comes from TCRdb applying MiXCR to the PCR reads. The repertoire holds almost 3,000 distinct CDR3 sequences, with around 20% as singletons. The germline gives CDR1 LGHDT, CDR2 YNNKEL (reference sequence). The CDR3 loop spans 15 amino acids. V was trimmed by 10 bases and J by 1 base, leaving 20 bases between them. The clonotype originates from a female patient aged 10 to 17 who had a stem cell transplant for acute lymphoblastic leukemia, so the T cells may come from the graft donor. The V call is TRBV3-1, the J call TRBJ2-7, with unresolved D. The source material was PBMCs, mostly from graft donor cells, sampled 60 days after TCRalphabeta/CD19-depleted stem cell transplant. CDR3 in DNA: TGTGCCACCTCCGTCCGGCTTGGCATTTCCTACGAGCAGTACTTC. Protein sequence: CATSVRLGISYEQYF.